A selection of T cell receptor beta chains follows, all from one sample in a study of persistence of HIV-infected CD4 T cells. The antigens of these receptors remain unknown. TCRdb's table, derived via immunoSEQ multiplex PCR, lists solely in-frame clones and lacks some. This table holds some 21,000 clones, approximately 78% found once. The specimen comprised CD4+ T cells sorted from PBMCs after approximately 20-hour stimulation, sampled from a patient who received antiretroviral therapy. The receptors shown here come from an adult man with HIV who was CMV-seropositive. The CDR3 runs from the conserved cysteine through the conserved F or W. D genes are given only for firm matches. The listing skips clone size in some rows; elsewhere it reads once, few, many or a size class.

-	once	TRBV7-2	TRBJ1-1	TGTGCCAGCAGCTTAGCGGCCCTCAGCGAAGCTTTCTTT	CASSLAALSEAFF
-	-	TRBV19	TRBJ2-3	TGTGCCAGTAGTGTAGGGGGTCGACATACGCAGTATTTT	CASSVGGRHTQYF
-	once	TRBV30	TRBJ1-3	TGTGCCTGGAGTATGACATCTGGAAACACCATATATTTT	CAWSMTSGNTIYF
-	-	TRBV3-1/TRBV3-2	TRBJ2-1	TGTGCCAGCAGCCCTGCTAACCAGGCTAAATATGAGCAGTTCTTC	CASSPANQAKYEQFF
TRBD1	-	TRBV19	TRBJ1-5	TGTGCCAGTAGTAGGGGACAGGCGAATCAGCCCCAGCATTTT	CASSRGQANQPQHF
-	few	TRBV6-5	TRBJ1-4	TGTGCCAGCAGTTACCGGGGGGGAACTAATGAAAAACTGTTTTTT	CASSYRGGTNEKLFF
TRBD1	-	TRBV6-1	TRBJ1-1	TGTGCCAGCAGTGATCTGACAGGGGGCAGAACTGAAGCTTTCTTT	CASSDLTGGRTEAFF
-	-	TRBV18	TRBJ1-2	TGTGCCAGCTCACCACCGGCAGGGGCTGAGGGAGGCTACACCTTC	CASSPPAGAEGGYTF
TRBD1	few	TRBV12-3/TRBV12-4	TRBJ1-5	TGTGCCAGCAGGCGACAGGGAAGTCAGCCCCAGCATTTT	CASRRQGSQPQHF
TRBD1	-	TRBV5-5	TRBJ2-3	TGTGCCAGCAGCTCCCGGACAGGGGCCCCCACAGATACGCAGTATTTT	CASSSRTGAPTDTQYF
-	-	TRBV6-5	TRBJ2-7	TGTGCCAGCCGGGACGGGGCTATTGGAGAGCAGTACTTC	CASRDGAIGEQYF
TRBD1	-	TRBV6-5	TRBJ2-1	TGTGCCAGCAGCTATGACAGGGGCAATGAGCAGTTCTTC	CASSYDRGNEQFF
TRBD2	-	TRBV3-1/TRBV3-2	TRBJ2-2	TGTGCCAGCAGCCAAGTTCGACTAGCGGGGGGGCCTGGCACCGGGGAGCTGTTTTTT	CASSQVRLAGGPGTGELFF
-	-	TRBV18	TRBJ1-1	TGTGCCAGCTCACCGAGGCAGCAGAACACTGAAGCTTTCTTT	CASSPRQQNTEAFF
TRBD1	-	TRBV27	TRBJ2-1	TGTGCCAGCAGTCGGGGACAGTACAATGAGCAGTTCTTC	CASSRGQYNEQFF
TRBD1	-	TRBV4-1	TRBJ1-2	TGCGCCAGCGGGACAGGGGACTTAAGATGGGGCTACACCTTC	CASGTGDLRWGYTF
-	-	TRBV24-1	TRBJ2-6	TGTGCCACCAGTCCCTCGGGGGCCGGCCCTGGGGCCAACGTCCTGACTTTC	CATSPSGAGPGANVLTF
TRBD1	-	TRBV6-5	TRBJ2-7	TGTGCCAGCATCCTCTACAGGGGATCCTACGAGCAGTACTTC	CASILYRGSYEQYF
TRBD1	few	TRBV5-1	TRBJ2-7	TGCGCCAGCAGCTTGGCCAATTGGGCAGGGGGCGAGCAGTACTTC	CASSLANWAGGEQYF
TRBD1	-	TRBV6-2/TRBV6-3	TRBJ1-6	TGTGCCAGCAGCCGCGGGACAGGGTCCGGGGCACCCCTCCACTTT	CASSRGTGSGAPLHF
-	-	TRBV18	TRBJ2-3	TGTGCCAGCTCACTTCACGCAGATACGCAGTATTTT	CASSLHADTQYF
-	-	TRBV24-1	TRBJ1-5	TGTGCCACCAGTGATTCAGGACCGGACAGTCTTGGGAATCAGCCCCAGCATTTT	CATSDSGPDSLGNQPQHF
-	once	TRBV28	TRBJ2-3	TGTGCCAGCAGCCGCCCTTCGAGTTCTAGCACAGATACGCAGTATTTT	CASSRPSSSSTDTQYF